The entry below gives a single T cell receptor (beta chain) sequence along with its context. Its antigen is still unknown. CDR3 size: 15 residues. V dropped 4 bases and J dropped 0 bases, with 11 bases sitting between them. Germline CDR1 is SGHRS and CDR2 is YFSETQ. This specimen comes from a study of T cell responses to AZD1222 COVID-19 vaccine. Study-level findings and limits: Reportedly, nearly half the spike-specific TCRs target unmutated variant regions. Along spike, vaccine-associated CD4 TCRs were found throughout, with dominance at 160-218 and 743-854. In all cases, repertoires were sampled only after the peak T cell response.

Some clones are missing from TCRdb's copy, which holds only in-frame ones; the method was immunoSEQ multiplex PCR. The sample has around 200,000 clones, 88% seen once. This rearrangement joins TRBV5-1 to TRBJ1-3, with D perhaps TRBD1 (6 bases). The TCR was taken from an adult in good health. Sequencing used peripheral blood, obtained on day 0 of AZD1222 vaccination. The CDR3 region is CASSAGEVSGNTIYF. The DNA for the CDR3 is TGCGCCAGCAGCGCAGGGGAAGTCTCTGGAAACACCATATATTTT. The whole variable domain, remainder taken from reference TRBV5-1 and TRBJ1-3, is KAGVTQTPRYLIKTRGQQVTLSCSPISGHRSVSWYQQTPGQGLQFLFEYFSETQRNKGNFPGRFSGRQFSNSRSEMNVSTLELGDSALYLCASSAGEVSGNTIYFGEGSWLTVV.